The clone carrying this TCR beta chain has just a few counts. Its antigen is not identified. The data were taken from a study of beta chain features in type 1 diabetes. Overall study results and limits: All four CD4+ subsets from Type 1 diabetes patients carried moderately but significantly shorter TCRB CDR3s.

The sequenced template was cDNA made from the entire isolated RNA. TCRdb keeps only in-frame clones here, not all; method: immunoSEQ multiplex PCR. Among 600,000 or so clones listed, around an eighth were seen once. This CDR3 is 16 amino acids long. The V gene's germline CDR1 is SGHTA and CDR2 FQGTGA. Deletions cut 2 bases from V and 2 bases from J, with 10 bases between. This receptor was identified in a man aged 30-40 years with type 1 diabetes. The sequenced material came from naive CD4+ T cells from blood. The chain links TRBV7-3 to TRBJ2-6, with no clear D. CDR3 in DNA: TGTGCCAGCAGCTTAGCACCGACGGCTGGGGCCAACGTCCTGACTTTC. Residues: CASSLAPTAGANVLTF. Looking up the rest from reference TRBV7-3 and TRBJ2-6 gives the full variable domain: GAGVSQTPSNKVTEKGKYVELRCDPISGHTALYWYRQSLGQGPEFLIYFQGTGAADDSGLPNDRFFAVRPEGSVSTLKIQRTERGDSAVYLCASSLAPTAGANVLTFGAGSRLTVL.